This entry describes one T cell receptor (beta chain). Germline lookup yields CDR1 MNHEY and CDR2 SVGAGI. This CDR3 has 15 residues. V shed 4 bases, J shed 6 bases, and the junction held 6 bases outside the gene matches. Original processing notes: Filtering differed, since immunoSEQ gave only junction sequences and no quality scores. Libraries were prepared by immunoSEQ multiplex PCR; TCRdb keeps only in-frame clonotypes and omits some of them. V and J calls and clone size are those listed in that table; D and trimming were worked out from the DNA. This table holds fewer than 400,000 clones, over 65% found once. This sample was included in a study of shared clonotypes between healthy human individuals.

The clonotype comes from a young man in good health. The specimen was memory CD4+ T cells sorted from blood. Subset indicated: CD45RA-negative fraction. The chain is built from TRBV6-5 and TRBJ2-2; 9 bases line up with TRBD2. CDR3 sequence reads: CASSSIAGAAGELFF. Written as DNA, the CDR3 is TGTGCCAGCAGTTCCATAGCGGGAGCCGCCGGGGAGCTGTTTTTT.